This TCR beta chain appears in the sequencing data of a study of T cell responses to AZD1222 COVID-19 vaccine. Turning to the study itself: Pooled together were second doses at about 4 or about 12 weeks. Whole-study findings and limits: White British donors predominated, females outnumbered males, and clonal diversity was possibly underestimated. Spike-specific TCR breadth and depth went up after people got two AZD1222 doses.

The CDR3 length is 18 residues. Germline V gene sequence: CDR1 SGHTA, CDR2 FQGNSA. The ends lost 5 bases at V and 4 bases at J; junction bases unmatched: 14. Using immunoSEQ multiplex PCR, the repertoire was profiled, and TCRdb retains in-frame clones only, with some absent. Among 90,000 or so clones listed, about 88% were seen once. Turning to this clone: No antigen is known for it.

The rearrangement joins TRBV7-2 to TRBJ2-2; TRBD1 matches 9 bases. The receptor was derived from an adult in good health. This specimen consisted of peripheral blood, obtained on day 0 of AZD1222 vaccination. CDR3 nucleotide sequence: TGTGCCAGCAGCAAACTGACCTCGGGACAGGGTGGCACCGGGGAGCTGTTTTTT. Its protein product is CASSKLTSGQGGTGELFF.